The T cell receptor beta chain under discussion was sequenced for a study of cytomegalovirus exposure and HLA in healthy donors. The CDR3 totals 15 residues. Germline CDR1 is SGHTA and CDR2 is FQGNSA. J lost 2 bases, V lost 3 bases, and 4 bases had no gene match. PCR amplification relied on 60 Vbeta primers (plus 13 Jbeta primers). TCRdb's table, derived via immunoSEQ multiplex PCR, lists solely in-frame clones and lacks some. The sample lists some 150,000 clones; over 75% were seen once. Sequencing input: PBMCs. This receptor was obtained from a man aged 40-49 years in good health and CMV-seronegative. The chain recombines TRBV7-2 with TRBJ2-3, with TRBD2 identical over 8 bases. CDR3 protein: CASSFAGGYTDTQYF. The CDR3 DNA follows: TGTGCCAGCAGCTTCGCGGGGGGCTACACAGATACGCAGTATTTT.